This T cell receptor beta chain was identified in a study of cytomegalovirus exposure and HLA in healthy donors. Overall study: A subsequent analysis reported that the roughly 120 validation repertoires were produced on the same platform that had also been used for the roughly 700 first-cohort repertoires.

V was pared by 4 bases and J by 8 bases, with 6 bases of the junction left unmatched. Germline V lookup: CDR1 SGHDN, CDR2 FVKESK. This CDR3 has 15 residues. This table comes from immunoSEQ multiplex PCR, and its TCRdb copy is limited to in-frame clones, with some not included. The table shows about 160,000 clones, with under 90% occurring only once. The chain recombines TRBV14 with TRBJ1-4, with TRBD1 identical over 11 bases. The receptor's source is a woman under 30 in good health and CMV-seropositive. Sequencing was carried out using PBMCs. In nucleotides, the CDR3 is TGTGCCAGCAGCCGAGGAGGGACAGGGGGAGAAAAACTGTTTTTT. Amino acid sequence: CASSRGGTGGEKLFF.